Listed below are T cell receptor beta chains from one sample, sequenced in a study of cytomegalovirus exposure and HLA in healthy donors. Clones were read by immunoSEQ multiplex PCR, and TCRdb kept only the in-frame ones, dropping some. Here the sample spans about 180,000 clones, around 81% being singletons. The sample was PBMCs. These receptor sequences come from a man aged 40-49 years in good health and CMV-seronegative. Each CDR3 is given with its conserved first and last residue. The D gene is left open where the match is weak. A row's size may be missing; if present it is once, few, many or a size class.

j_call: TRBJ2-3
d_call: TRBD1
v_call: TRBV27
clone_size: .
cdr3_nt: TGTGCCAGGGCTGACAGGGGGCAAGGACCAGATACGCAGTATTTT
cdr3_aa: CARADRGQGPDTQYF

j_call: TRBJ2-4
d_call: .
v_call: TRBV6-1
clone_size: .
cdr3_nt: TGTGCCAGCAGTGAAGCTCCCGGGGTTGGAAACATTCAGTACTTC
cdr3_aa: CASSEAPGVGNIQYF

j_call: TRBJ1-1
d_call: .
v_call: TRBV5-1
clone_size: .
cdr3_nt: TGCGCCAGCAGCGTCGACAGTCCGAGGGAAGCTTTCTTT
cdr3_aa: CASSVDSPREAFF

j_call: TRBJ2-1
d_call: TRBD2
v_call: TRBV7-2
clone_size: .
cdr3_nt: TGTGCCAGCAGCTTAGAAGGGGCTAGCGGTTACAATGAGCAGTTCTTC
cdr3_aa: CASSLEGASGYNEQFF

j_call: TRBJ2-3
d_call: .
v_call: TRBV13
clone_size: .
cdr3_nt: TGTGCCAGCAGCTTAGCTGGACGCGGGCGGTTCACAGATACGCAGTATTTT
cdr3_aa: CASSLAGRGRFTDTQYF

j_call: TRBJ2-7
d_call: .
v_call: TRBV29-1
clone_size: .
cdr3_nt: TGCAGCGTATCGGGACTTCAAGGCTCCTACGAGCAGTACTTC
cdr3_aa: CSVSGLQGSYEQYF

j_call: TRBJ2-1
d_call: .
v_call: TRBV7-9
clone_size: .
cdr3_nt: TGTGCCAGCGCCCTGCAGGGCGCCTTTAATGAGCAGTTCTTC
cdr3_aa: CASALQGAFNEQFF

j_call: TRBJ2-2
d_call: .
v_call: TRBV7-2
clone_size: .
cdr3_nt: TGTGCCAGCAGCTTACGGGTCCCCGGGGAGCTGTTTTTT
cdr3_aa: CASSLRVPGELFF

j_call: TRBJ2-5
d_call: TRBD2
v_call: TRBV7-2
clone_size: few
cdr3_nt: TGTGCCAGCAGCTTTAGCGGGGGGGCCGCGGTAAAGACCCAGTACTTC
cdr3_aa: CASSFSGGAAVKTQYF

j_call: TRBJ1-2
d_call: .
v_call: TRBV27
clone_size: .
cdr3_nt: TGTGCCAGCAGCACCGGGACTCTTTATGGCTACACCTTC
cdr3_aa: CASSTGTLYGYTF

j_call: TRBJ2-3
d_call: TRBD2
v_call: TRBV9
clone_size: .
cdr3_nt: TGTGCCAGCAGCGTTCGGGGGGGCGAGGGCACAGATACGCAGTATTTT
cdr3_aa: CASSVRGGEGTDTQYF

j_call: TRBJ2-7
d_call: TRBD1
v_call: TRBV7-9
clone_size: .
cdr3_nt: TGTGCCAGCATCCGGGGACAGGGGTATTTCAACGAGCAGTACTTC
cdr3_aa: CASIRGQGYFNEQYF

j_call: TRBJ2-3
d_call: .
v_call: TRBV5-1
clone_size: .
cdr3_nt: TGCGCCAGCAGCGCCGGGTCCACAGATACGCAGTATTTT
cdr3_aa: CASSAGSTDTQYF

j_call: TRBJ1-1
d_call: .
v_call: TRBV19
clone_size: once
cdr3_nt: TGTGCCAGTAGTAACGGGGTGTTGCGCACTGAAGCTTTCTTT
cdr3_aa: CASSNGVLRTEAFF

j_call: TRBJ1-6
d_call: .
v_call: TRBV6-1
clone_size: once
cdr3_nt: TGTGCCAGCAGTGAATGGGGGCAGGTAATATATTCACCCCTCCACTTT
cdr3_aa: CASSEWGQVIYSPLHF

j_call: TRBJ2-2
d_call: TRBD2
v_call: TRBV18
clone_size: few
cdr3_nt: TGTGCCAGCTCACCCTACCCCCGGACTAGCGTAGCCGGGGAGCTGTTTTTT
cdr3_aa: CASSPYPRTSVAGELFF

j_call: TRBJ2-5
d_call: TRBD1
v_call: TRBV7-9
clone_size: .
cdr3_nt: TGTGCCAGCAGCCGGGCCTCGGGACAGAAAGGAGAGACCCAGTACTTC
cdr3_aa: CASSRASGQKGETQYF

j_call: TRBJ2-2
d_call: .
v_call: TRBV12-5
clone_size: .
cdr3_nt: TGTGCTAGTGCACAACCGGGGGTAGCGGCGAACACCGGGGAGCTGTTTTTT
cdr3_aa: CASAQPGVAANTGELFF

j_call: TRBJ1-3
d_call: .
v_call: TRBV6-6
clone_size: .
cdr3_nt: TGTGCCAGCGGTATTGGACCGGGGAGCTCTGGAAACACCATATATTTT
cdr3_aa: CASGIGPGSSGNTIYF

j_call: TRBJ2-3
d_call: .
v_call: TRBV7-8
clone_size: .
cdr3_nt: TGTGCCAGCAGCCCCAGGGGGGCGGGGGGTAGCTCCAACACAGATACGCAGTATTTT
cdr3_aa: CASSPRGAGGSSNTDTQYF

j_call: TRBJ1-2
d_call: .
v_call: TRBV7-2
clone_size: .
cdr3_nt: TGTGCCAGCAGCTTAGTCACAGTCTATGGCTACACCTTC
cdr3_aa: CASSLVTVYGYTF

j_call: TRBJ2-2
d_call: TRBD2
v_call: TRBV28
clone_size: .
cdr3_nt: TGTGCCAGCAGTCGGACTAGGCGGACCGGGGAGCTGTTTTTT
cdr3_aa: CASSRTRRTGELFF

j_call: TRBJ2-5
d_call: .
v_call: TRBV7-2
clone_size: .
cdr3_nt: TGTGCCAGCAGCGAGGGGGAGCAGTACTTC
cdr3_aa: CASSEGEQYF

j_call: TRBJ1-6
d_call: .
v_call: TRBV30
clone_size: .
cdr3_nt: TGTGCCTGGAGTGTACTTAGTCGGGATTCACCCCTCCACTTT
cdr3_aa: CAWSVLSRDSPLHF

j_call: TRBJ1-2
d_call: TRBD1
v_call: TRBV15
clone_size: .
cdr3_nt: TGTGCCACCAGCAGAGATAACGAGACTCGACAGGGCTATGGCTACACCTTC
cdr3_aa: CATSRDNETRQGYGYTF

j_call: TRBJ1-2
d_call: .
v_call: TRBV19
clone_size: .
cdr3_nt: TGTGCCAGTAGTATGGGCGGGAACTATGGCTACACCTTC
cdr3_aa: CASSMGGNYGYTF

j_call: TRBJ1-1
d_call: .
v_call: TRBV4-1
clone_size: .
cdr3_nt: TGCGCCAGCAGCCGAATAACAGGGCTGAACACTGAAGCTTTCTTT
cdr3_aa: CASSRITGLNTEAFF

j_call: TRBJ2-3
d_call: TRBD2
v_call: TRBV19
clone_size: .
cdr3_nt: TGTGCCAGTAGTACTCTAGCGGGAGTCCCAGATACGCAGTATTTT
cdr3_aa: CASSTLAGVPDTQYF

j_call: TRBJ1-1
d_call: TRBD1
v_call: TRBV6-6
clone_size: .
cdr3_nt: TGTGCCGGAGTGACGCGACAGGGGCGAGTCACTGAAGCTTTCTTT
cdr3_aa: CAGVTRQGRVTEAFF

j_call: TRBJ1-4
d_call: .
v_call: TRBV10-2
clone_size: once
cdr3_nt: TGCGCCACCGGACAGATGCAAAATGAAAAACTGTTTTTT
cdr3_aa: CATGQMQNEKLFF

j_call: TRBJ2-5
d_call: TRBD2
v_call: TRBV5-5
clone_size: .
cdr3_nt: TGTGCCAGCAGCTTTGGACTAGCGGGGGTACGAGAGACCCAGTACTTC
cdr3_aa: CASSFGLAGVRETQYF

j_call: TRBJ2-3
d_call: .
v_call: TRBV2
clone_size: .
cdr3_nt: TGTGCCAGCAGTGAAGCGCCGGGCACAGATACGCAGTATTTT
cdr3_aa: CASSEAPGTDTQYF

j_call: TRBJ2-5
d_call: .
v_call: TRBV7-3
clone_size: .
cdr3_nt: TGTGCCAGCAGCTCCACGAGGGGGGGGGAGACCCAGTACTTC
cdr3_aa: CASSSTRGGETQYF

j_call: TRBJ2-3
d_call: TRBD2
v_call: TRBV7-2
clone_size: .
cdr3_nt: TGTGCCAGCAGCTTAGCGCGTACTAGCGGGGACACAGATACGCAGTATTTT
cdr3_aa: CASSLARTSGDTDTQYF

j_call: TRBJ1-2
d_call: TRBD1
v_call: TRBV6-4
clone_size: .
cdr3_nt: TGTGCCAGCAGGGGGACAGGGAACTATGGCTACACCTTC
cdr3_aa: CASRGTGNYGYTF

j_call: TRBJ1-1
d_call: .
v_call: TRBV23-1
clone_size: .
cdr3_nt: TGCGCCAGCCCCTTTCCGAGGGAGGGGATGACTGAAGCTTTCTTT
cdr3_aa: CASPFPREGMTEAFF

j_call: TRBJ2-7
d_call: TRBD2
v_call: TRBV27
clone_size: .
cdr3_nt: TGTGCCAGCAGTTTGGGGGGGGAGCAGTACTTC
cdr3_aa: CASSLGGEQYF

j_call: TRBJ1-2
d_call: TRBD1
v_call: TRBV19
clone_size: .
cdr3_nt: TGTGCCAGTAGTATCGCTAATCAGGGGGCGTTTCTCTATGGCTACACCTTC
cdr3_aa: CASSIANQGAFLYGYTF

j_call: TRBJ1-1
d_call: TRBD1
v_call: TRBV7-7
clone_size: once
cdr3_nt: TGTGCCAGCAGCCCTTTACAGGGGATGGGCACTGAAGCTTTCTTT
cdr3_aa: CASSPLQGMGTEAFF

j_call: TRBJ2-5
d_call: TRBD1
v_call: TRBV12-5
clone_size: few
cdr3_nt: TGTGCTAGTGGTCTGACAGGGGAAGAGACCCAGTACTTC
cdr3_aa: CASGLTGEETQYF

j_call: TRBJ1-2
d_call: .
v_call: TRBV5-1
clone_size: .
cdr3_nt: TGCGCCAGCAGCTTGGTTACAGATACTAACTATGGCTACACCTTC
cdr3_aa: CASSLVTDTNYGYTF

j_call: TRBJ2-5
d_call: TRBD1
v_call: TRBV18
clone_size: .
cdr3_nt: TGTGCCAGCTCAGGGCTTTCAGGGGGACCCTTCCAAGAGACCCAGTACTTC
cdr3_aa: CASSGLSGGPFQETQYF

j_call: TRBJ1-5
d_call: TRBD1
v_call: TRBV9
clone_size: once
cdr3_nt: TGTGTCAGCAGCCCAGGGACAGAGCGTAATCAGCCCCAGCATTTT
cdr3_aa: CVSSPGTERNQPQHF

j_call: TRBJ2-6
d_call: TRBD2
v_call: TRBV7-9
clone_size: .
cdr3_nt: TGTGCCAGCAGCTTAGGACTAGCGGGAGGGTCCGGGGCCAACGTCCTGACTTTC
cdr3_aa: CASSLGLAGGSGANVLTF

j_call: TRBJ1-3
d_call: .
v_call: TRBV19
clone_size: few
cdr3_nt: TGTGCCAGTAGTGGCAGGAAAAGCTCTGGAAACACCATATATTTT
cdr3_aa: CASSGRKSSGNTIYF

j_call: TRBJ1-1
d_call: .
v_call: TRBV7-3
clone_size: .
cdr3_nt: TGTGCCAGCAGCCCCGGGGGGTTGAGGAACACTGAAGCTTTCTTT
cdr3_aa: CASSPGGLRNTEAFF

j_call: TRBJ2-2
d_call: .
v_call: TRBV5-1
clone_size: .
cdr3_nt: TGCGCCAGCAGCTTGTTCACTCTGAACACCGGGGAGCTGTTTTTT
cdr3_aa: CASSLFTLNTGELFF

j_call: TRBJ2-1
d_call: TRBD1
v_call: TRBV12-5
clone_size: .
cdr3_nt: TGTGCTAGTGGTTCTCAGGGGGACAATGAGCAGTTCTTC
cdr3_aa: CASGSQGDNEQFF

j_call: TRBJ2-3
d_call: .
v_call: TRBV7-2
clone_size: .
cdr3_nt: TGTGCCAGCAGCTTACAGGGGCACAACACAGATACGCAGTATTTT
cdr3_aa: CASSLQGHNTDTQYF

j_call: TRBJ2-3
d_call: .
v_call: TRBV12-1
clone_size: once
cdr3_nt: TGTGCCAGCAGCTGCCATGGGGATAGCGGGAAAGGTGGGACAGATACGCAGTATTTT
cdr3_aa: CASSCHGDSGKGGTDTQYF